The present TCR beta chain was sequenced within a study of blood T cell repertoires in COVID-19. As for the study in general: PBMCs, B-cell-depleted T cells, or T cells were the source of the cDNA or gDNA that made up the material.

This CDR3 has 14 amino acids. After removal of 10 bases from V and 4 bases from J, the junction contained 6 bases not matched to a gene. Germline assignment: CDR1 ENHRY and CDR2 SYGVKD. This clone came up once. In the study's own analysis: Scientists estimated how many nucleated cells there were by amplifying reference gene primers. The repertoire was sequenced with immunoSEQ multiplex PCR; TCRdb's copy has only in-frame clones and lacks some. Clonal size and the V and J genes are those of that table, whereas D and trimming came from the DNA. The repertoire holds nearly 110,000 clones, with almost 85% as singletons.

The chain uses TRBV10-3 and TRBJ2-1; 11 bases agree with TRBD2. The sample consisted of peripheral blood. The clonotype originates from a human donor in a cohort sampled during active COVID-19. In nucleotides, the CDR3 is TGTGCCACCGCACTAGCGGGAGAGTACAATGAGCAGTTCTTC. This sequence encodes CATALAGEYNEQFF.